The T cell receptor beta chain under discussion was sequenced for a study of cytomegalovirus exposure and HLA in healthy donors. Whole-study findings and limits: Both high specificity and high sensitivity reportedly marked the classifier's diagnosis of cytomegalovirus status.

As regards this clone: Its antigen is unknown.

Clones were read by immunoSEQ multiplex PCR, and TCRdb kept only the in-frame ones, dropping some. The sample yields more than 70,000 clones, 94% seen once. The source of this sequence is a woman under 30 in good health and CMV-seronegative. Sequencing was done on a sample of PBMCs.

The CDR3: CASSLPASGKTDTQYF. CDR3 nucleotide sequence: TGTGCCAGCAGCTTGCCCGCTAGCGGGAAGACAGATACGCAGTATTTT. This rearrangement joins TRBV5-4 to TRBJ2-3; 9 nucleotides align to TRBD2. J was trimmed by 3 bases and V by 1 base; bases with no gene match: 6. This CDR3 comprises 16 residues. The germline gives CDR1 SGHNT, CDR2 YYREEE (reference sequence).